This TCR beta chain comes out of a study of T-cell reconstitution after alpha-beta-depleted transplantation in children. The CDR3 contains 17 residues. Trimming cost V 5 bases and J 6 bases, with 22 bases left between them. Germline CDR1 and CDR2: MGHDK and SYGVNS. This sample's TCRbeta library carried unique molecular identifier barcodes. MiXCR was run by TCRdb on the PCR reads, yielding one entry per CDR3 protein. The table lists about 160,000 distinct CDR3 sequences, 8.5% to 14% of them singletons, with approximately 13% in the top ten. This clonotype was counted at least ten times. This sequence originates from a boy between 2 and 10 years old with acute myeloid leukemia, due to receive a stem cell transplant. Sequenced material: PBMCs, taken before TCRalphabeta/CD19-depleted stem cell transplant. J is TRBJ2-2 and V is TRBV25-1; tentatively, D is TRBD2 (6 bases). CDR3 protein: CASSSTAGTLPPGELFF. CDR3 nucleotide sequence: TGTGCCAGCAGTTCGACGGCAGGGACTCTACCTCCCGGGGAGCTGTTTTTT. The full variable domain, in which reference TRBV25-1 and TRBJ2-2 provide the parts outside the CDR3, is EADIYQTPRYLVIGTGKKITLECSQTMGHDKMYWYQQDPGMELHLIHYSYGVNSTEKGDLSSESTVSRIRTEHFPLTLESARPSHTSQYLCASSSTAGTLPPGELFFGEGSRLTVL.